This T cell receptor beta chain was found in a study of T cell responses to AZD1222 COVID-19 vaccine. Study-wide results and limits: In the spike-specific TCR repertoire, nearly half reportedly target unmutated variant regions.

Assay: immunoSEQ multiplex PCR; the TCRdb copy retains only in-frame clones and omits some. The sample consists of 110,000 to 150,000 clones, approximately 83% of them appearing once. Losses at the gene ends were 4 bases for V and 6 bases for J; bases not matched to a gene: 7. The CDR3 totals 15 residues. Germline loops: CDR1 SGHNT, CDR2 YYREEE (reference sequence). Regarding this clone: What it binds is not known.

The rearrangement uses TRBV5-4 and TRBJ2-3; 11 nucleotides match TRBD1. This specimen was peripheral blood, taken on day 0 of AZD1222 vaccination. This clonotype was sampled from an adult in good health. The CDR3 DNA reads TGTGCCAGCAGCGTCGGACAGGGGGCGCAGGATACGCAGTATTTT. As protein: CASSVGQGAQDTQYF. The complete variable domain, with remaining parts taken from reference TRBV5-4 and TRBJ2-3, reads ETGVTQSPTHLIKTRGQQVTLRCSSQSGHNTVSWYQQALGQGPQFIFQYYREEENGRGNFPPRFSGLQFPNYSSELNVNALELDDSALYLCASSVGQGAQDTQYFGPGTRLTVL.